This TCR beta chain was captured in a study of CXCR3-negative and CXCR3-positive naive CD8 T cells. Study-wide points: Similar levels of surface CD5 were seen between naive subsets; TCR strength was inferred from TRB CDR3 properties. For naive cells, CXCR3-negative and CXCR3-positive subsets had similar TRBV-TRBJ usage; for memory cells, usage differed. Partially decreased CXCR3 expression was recorded after cryopreservation, and fresh PBMCs were used in most assays. Naive cells with CXCR3 showed TRB CDR3s that were more hydrophobic than those in CXCR3-negative naive cells.

By frequency, this clonotype registers medium-sized (0.01 to 0.1%). Its antigen is still unknown. Phenotypically, naive CD8+ T cells corresponded to CD45RO-CCR7+CD27+CD95-. UMI labels and 5' RACE were used to prepare the TRB cDNA libraries. TCRdb re-called the 5' RACE reads; every CDR3 protein appears as one record, without DNA. This sample carries thousands of distinct CDR3 sequences, with roughly 2% going to the ten biggest clones. CDR3 size: 12 residues. CDR1 is MNHEY, CDR2 SMNVEV, per germline (reference sequence). The V gene is TRBV27, the J gene TRBJ1-1. The receptor was derived from a human donor in good health. Some clones in this sample may be carry-over from other donors' samples. The sequencing sample was made of naive CXCR3+ CD8+ T cells from blood. Described subset: CD45RO-CCR7+CD27+CD95- naive CD8+ T cells expressing CXCR3 (TNR3+). The CDR3 is CASSPGTTEAFF.